This T cell receptor (beta chain) was sequenced during a study of blood T cell repertoires in COVID-19. By its share, this clone is medium-sized. As processed by the authors: From reference gene primer amplification, estimates of nucleated cell counts were derived. Only in-frame clones appear in the TCRdb table, and some are missing; sequencing was by immunoSEQ multiplex PCR. Clone size and the V and J calls come from that table; the DNA yielded D and trimming. The sample lists under 40,000 clones; around 87% were seen once. Germline CDR1 reads SGHTA; CDR2 reads FQGTGA. Unmatched junction bases numbered 3, after V lost 2 bases and J lost 2 bases. CDR3 length: 15 residues.

Sequencing used peripheral blood. The rearrangement links TRBV7-3 to TRBJ2-5; 9 bases are a match to TRBD2. The source of this sequence is a man in his forties or fifties with active or convalescent COVID-19. The CDR3, as DNA: TGTGCCAGCAGCTTAGCGGGAGGGGATCAAGAGACCCAGTACTTC. This translates into CASSLAGGDQETQYF. Full variable domain (remainder filled in from reference TRBV7-3 and TRBJ2-5): GAGVSQTPSNKVTEKGKYVELRCDPISGHTALYWYRQSLGQGPEFLIYFQGTGAADDSGLPNDRFFAVRPEGSVSTLKIQRTERGDSAVYLCASSLAGGDQETQYFGPGTRLLVL.